This T cell receptor (beta chain) emerged from a study of blood T cell repertoires in COVID-19. V was pared by 5 bases and J by 4 bases, with 8 bases between. Germline values: CDR1 PRHDT, CDR2 FYEKMQ (reference sequence). The CDR3 length is 12 residues. Method: immunoSEQ multiplex PCR; TCRdb's copy keeps in-frame clones and lacks some. Here the sample spans 100,000 to 120,000 clones, over 80% being singletons. Sequencing used peripheral blood. The sequence was collected from a woman in her fifties or sixties with acute or convalescent COVID-19. The chain combines TRBV13 with TRBJ2-5; the D is unclear. The CDR3 protein is CASSTPRETQYF. In DNA form, the CDR3 reads TGTGCCAGCAGCACGCCGAGAGAGACCCAGTACTTC.